Listed below are T cell receptor beta chains from one sample, sequenced in a study of T cells in Graves' hyperthyroidism and ophthalmopathy. TCRdb reprocessed the multiplex PCR reads with MiXCR, giving one entry per CDR3 protein. Seen here are hundreds of thousands of distinct CDR3 sequences, less than 25% observed once, and the top ten hold approximately 10%. The sequenced sample consisted of blood. The receptors were gathered from a woman aged 25-40 years with Graves' ophthalmopathy. Both conserved end residues are part of each CDR3. A D gene is named only where the DNA matches it firmly. Rows may omit the clone size; those that give it use once, few, many or a size class.

few	TRBD1	TRBV4-1	TRBJ2-4	TGCGCCAGCAGCCAAGCGGGACAGGGGGTTGCAAACATTCAGTACTTC	CASSQAGQGVANIQYF
many	.	TRBV6-5	TRBJ1-5	TGTGCCAGCACCCTTTGGGGGAGTCAGCCCCAGCATTTT	CASTLWGSQPQHF
many	.	TRBV6-5	TRBJ1-2	TGTGCCAGCAGTTACGTGGACTTCTACTATGGCTACACCTTC	CASSYVDFYYGYTF
many	TRBD1	TRBV29-1	TRBJ2-7	TGCAGCGTCGGGACAGGGCCGTCCTCCGAGCAGTACTTC	CSVGTGPSSEQYF
many	.	TRBV11-2	TRBJ1-2	TGTGCCAGCAGCCCGCCGGGCCCGTATGGCTACACCTTC	CASSPPGPYGYTF
.	TRBD1	TRBV12-3/TRBV12-4	TRBJ1-2	TGTGCCAGCAGCTCCCTTGACAGGGGACAGAACTATGGCTACACCTTC	CASSSLDRGQNYGYTF
many	.	TRBV12-3/TRBV12-4	TRBJ1-1	TGTGCCAGCAGTCACCCCCCGCAATCCCGTCCGAACACTGAAGCTTTCTTT	CASSHPPQSRPNTEAFF
many	.	TRBV7-2	TRBJ2-5	TGTGCCAGCAGCATATTGTGGGGGGGCCAGGAGACCCAGTACTTC	CASSILWGGQETQYF
many	.	TRBV20-1	TRBJ1-2	TGCAGTGGGTCGACAGATAACTATGGCTACACCTTC	CSGSTDNYGYTF
few	.	TRBV6-5	TRBJ1-2	TGTGCCAGCAGTTACTCGACCCTCGTCGGCTACACCTTC	CASSYSTLVGYTF
few	.	TRBV12-3/TRBV12-4	TRBJ2-7	TGTGCCAGCACACCCGACCCCGGAAATTCCTACGAGCAGTACTTC	CASTPDPGNSYEQYF
few	.	TRBV12-3/TRBV12-4	TRBJ1-2	TGTGCCAGCAGTTTTAAATCTTGGGGGAACGATGGCTACACCTTC	CASSFKSWGNDGYTF
.	TRBD2	TRBV3-1	TRBJ2-7	TGTGCCAGCAGCCATGGTAGCGGGACGATTGCCTCCTACGAGCAGTACTTC	CASSHGSGTIASYEQYF
many	.	TRBV9	TRBJ1-1	TGTGCCAGCAGCGTACAGGGTGGGACTGAAGCTTTCTTT	CASSVQGGTEAFF
few	TRBD1	TRBV7-2	TRBJ1-2	TGTGCCAGCAGCTTAGCCCTCCGGGACAGGCGAGGACTACCCTATGGCTACACCTTC	CASSLALRDRRGLPYGYTF
.	.	TRBV19	TRBJ1-1	TGTGCCAGTAGTAAATTTGGAGGACTCACTGAAGCTTTCTTT	CASSKFGGLTEAFF
.	TRBD2	TRBV12-3/TRBV12-4	TRBJ2-7	TGTGCCAGCACCTCCGCACTAGCGGCTTACGAGCAGTACTTC	CASTSALAAYEQYF
few	TRBD1	TRBV7-2	TRBJ2-3	TGTGCCAGCAGCTTAGCCGCAGGACAGGGCTTCACAGATACGCAGTATTTT	CASSLAAGQGFTDTQYF
.	.	TRBV6-1	TRBJ1-1	TGTGCCAGCAGTGAACGCCGAGGGGGGAGCACTGAAGCTTTCTTT	CASSERRGGSTEAFF